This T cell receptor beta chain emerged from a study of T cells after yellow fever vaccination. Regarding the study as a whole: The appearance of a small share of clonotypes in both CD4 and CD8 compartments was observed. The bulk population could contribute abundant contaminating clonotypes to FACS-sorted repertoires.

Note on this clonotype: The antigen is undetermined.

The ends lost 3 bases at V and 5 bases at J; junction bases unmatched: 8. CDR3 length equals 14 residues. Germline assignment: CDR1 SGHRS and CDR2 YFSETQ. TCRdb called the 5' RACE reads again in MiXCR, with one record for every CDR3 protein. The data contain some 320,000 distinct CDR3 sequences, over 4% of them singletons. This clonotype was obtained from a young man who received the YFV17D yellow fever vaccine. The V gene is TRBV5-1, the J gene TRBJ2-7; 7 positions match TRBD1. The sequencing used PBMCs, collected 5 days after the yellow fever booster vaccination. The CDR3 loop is CASSYDRANHEQYF. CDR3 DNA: TGCGCCAGCAGCTATGACAGGGCGAACCACGAGCAGTACTTC.